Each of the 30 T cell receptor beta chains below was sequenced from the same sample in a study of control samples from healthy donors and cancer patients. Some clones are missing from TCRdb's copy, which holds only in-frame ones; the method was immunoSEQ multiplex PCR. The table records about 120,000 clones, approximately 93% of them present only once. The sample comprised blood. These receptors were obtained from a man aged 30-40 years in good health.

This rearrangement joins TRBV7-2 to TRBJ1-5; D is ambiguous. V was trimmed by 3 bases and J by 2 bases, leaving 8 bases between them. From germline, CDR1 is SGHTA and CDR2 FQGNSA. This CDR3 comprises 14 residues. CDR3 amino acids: CASSFQAGNQPQHF. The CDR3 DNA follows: TGTGCCAGCAGCTTTCAGGCGGGCAATCAGCCCCAGCATTTT.

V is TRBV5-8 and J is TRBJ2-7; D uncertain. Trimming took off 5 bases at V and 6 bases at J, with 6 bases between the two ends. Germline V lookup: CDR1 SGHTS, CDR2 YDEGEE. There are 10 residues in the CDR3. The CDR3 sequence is CASSRAEQYV. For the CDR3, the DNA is TGTGCCAGCAGTCGCGCCGAGCAGTACGTC.

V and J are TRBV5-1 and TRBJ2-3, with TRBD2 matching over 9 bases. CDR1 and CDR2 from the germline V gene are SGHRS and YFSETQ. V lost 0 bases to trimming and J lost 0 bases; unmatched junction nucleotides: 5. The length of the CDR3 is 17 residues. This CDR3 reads CASSLEVLAGSTDTQYF. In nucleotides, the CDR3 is TGCGCCAGCAGCTTGGAGGTACTAGCGGGTAGCACAGATACGCAGTATTTT.

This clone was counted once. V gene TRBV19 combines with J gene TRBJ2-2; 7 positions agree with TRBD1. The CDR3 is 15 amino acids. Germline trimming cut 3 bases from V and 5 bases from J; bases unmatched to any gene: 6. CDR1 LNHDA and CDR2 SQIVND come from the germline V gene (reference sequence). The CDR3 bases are TGTGCCAGTAGTATGCGAGGGGGCCAGACCGGGGAGCTGTTTTTT. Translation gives CASSMRGGQTGELFF.

Here the CDR3 DNA reads TGCGCCAGCAGCTCCACTAGCGGGGGGATTTCTTCCTACGAGCAGTACTTC. Its translation: CASSSTSGGISSYEQYF. The J gene is TRBJ2-7, the V gene TRBV5-1, with TRBD2 identical over 12 bases. J lost 1 base, V lost 3 bases, and 8 bases had no gene match. Germline assignment: CDR1 SGHRS and CDR2 YFSETQ. This CDR3 is built from 17 residues.

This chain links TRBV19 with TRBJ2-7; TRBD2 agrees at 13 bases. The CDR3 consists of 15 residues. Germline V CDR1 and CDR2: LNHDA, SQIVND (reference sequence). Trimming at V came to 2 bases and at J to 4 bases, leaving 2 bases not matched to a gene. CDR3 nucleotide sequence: TGTGCCAGTAGTATATCGACTAGCGGGGGGTACGAGCAGTACTTC. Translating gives CASSISTSGGYEQYF.

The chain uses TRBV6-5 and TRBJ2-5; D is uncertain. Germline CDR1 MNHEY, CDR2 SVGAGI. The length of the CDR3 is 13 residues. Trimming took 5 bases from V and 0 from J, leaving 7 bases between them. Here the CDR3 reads CASSRTHQETQYF. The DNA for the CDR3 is TGTGCCAGCAGTCGGACCCACCAAGAGACCCAGTACTTC.

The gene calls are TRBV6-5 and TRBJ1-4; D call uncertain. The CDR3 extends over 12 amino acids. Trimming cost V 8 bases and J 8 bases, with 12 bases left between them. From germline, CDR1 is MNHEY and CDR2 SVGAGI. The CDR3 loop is CASCFRGEKLFF. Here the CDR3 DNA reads TGTGCCAGCTGCTTTCGCGGCGAAAAACTGTTTTTT.

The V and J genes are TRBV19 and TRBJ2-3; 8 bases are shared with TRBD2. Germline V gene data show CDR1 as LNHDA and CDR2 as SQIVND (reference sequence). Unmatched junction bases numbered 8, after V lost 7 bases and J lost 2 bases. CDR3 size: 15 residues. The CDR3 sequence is CASKTSGGITDTQYF. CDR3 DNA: TGTGCCAGTAAGACAAGCGGGGGAATCACAGATACGCAGTATTTT.

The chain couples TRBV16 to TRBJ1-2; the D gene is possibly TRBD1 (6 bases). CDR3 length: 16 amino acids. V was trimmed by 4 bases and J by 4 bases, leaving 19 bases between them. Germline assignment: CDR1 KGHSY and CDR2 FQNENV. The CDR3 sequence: CASSLKRVRGGYGYTF. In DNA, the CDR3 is TGTGCCAGCAGCCTCAAACGGGTCAGGGGCGGCTATGGCTACACCTTC.

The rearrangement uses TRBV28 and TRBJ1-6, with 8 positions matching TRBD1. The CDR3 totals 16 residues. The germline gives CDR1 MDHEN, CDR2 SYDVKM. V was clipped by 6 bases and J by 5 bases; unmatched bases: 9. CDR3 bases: TGTGCCAGCAGAGAATCCCGGACAGGGAATAATTCACCCCTCCACTTT. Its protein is CASRESRTGNNSPLHF.

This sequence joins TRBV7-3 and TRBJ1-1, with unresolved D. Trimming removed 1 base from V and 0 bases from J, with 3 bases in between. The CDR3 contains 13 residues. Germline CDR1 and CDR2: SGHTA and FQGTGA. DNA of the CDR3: TGTGCCAGCAGCTTAAAGGTGAACACTGAAGCTTTCTTT. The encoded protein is CASSLKVNTEAFF. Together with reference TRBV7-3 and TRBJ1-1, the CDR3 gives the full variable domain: GAGVSQTPSNKVTEKGKYVELRCDPISGHTALYWYRQSLGQGPEFLIYFQGTGAADDSGLPNDRFFAVRPEGSVSTLKIQRTERGDSAVYLCASSLKVNTEAFFGQGTRLTVV.

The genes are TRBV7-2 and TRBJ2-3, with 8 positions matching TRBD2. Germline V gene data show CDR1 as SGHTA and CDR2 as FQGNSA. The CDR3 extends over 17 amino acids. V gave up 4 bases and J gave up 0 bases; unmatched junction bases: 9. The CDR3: CASSWSGGPTSTDTQYF. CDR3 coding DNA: TGTGCCAGCAGCTGGAGCGGGGGACCCACTAGCACAGATACGCAGTATTTT.

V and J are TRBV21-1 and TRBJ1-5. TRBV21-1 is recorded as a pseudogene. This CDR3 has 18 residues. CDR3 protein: CASSKGGWDPTRNQPQHF. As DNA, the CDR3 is TGTGCCAGCAGCAAAGGAGGGTGGGACCCAACCCGCAATCAGCCCCAGCATTTT.

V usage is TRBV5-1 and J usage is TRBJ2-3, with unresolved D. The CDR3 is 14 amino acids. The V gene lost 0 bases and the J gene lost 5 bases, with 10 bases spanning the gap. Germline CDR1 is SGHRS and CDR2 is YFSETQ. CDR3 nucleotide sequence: TGCGCCAGCAGCTTGGCCTCTCAAGTAGATACGCAGTATTTT. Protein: CASSLASQVDTQYF. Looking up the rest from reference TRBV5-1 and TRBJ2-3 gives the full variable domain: KAGVTQTPRYLIKTRGQQVTLSCSPISGHRSVSWYQQTPGQGLQFLFEYFSETQRNKGNFPGRFSGRQFSNSRSEMNVSTLELGDSALYLCASSLASQVDTQYFGPGTRLTVL.

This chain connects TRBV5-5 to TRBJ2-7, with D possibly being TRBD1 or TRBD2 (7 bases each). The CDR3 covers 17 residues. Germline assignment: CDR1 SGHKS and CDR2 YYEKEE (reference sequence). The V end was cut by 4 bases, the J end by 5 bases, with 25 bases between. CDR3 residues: CASSPRQGLTVVDEQYF. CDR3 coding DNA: TGTGCCAGCAGCCCCCGACAGGGACTAACAGTTGTGGACGAGCAGTACTTC.

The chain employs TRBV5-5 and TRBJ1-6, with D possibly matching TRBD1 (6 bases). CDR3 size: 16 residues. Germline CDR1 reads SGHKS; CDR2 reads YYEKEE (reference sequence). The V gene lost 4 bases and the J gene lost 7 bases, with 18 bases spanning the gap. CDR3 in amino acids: CASSQSFQGRNSPLHF. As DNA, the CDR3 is TGTGCCAGCAGCCAGTCGTTTCAGGGGAGAAATTCACCCCTCCACTTT. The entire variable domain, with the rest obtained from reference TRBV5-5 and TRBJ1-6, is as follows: DAGVTQSPTHLIKTRGQQVTLRCSPISGHKSVSWYQQVLGQGPQFIFQYYEKEERGRGNFPDRFSARQFPNYSSELNVNALLLGDSALYLCASSQSFQGRNSPLHFGNGTRLTVT.

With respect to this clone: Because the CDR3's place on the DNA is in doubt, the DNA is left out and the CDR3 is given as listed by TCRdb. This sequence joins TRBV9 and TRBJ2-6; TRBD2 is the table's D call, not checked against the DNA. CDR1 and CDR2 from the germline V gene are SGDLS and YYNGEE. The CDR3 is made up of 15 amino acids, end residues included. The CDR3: CASSTRTFGANVLTF.

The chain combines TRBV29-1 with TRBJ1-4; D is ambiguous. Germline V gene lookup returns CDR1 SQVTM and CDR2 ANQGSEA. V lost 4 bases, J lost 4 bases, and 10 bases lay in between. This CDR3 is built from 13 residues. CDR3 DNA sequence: TGCAGCGTTGCGGGCCGATATAATGAAAAACTGTTTTTT. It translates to CSVAGRYNEKLFF.

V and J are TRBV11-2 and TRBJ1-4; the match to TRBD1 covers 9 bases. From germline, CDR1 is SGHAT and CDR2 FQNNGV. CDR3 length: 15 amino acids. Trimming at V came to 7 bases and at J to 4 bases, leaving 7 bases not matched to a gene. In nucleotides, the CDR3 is TGTGCCAGCAATGGACAGGGGAAAATTAATGAAAAACTGTTTTTT. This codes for CASNGQGKINEKLFF.

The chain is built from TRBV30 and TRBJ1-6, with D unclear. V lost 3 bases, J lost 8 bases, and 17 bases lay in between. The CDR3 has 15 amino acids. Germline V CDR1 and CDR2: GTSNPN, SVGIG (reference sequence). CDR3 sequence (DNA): TGTGCCTGGAGGTTCGGTAGGTCGCGGGATTCACCCCTCCACTTT. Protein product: CAWRFGRSRDSPLHF.

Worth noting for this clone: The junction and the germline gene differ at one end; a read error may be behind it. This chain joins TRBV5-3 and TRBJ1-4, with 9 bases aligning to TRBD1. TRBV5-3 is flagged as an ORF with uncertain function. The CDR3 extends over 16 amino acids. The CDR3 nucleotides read TGTGTCAGAAGCTTGCACTCGGGACAGGGACCCGAAAAACTGTTTTTT. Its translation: CVRSLHSGQGPEKLFF.

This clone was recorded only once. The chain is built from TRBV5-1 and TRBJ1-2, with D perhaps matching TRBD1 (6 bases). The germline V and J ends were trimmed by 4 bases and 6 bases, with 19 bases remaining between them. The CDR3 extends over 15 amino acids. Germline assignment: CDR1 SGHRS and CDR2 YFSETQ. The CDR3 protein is CASSPGDTKGDGYTF. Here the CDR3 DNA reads TGCGCCAGCAGCCCCGGGGACACCAAAGGCGATGGCTACACCTTC.

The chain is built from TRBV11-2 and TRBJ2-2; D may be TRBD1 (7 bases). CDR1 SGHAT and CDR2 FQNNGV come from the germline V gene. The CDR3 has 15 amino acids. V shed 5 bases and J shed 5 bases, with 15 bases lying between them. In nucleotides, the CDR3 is TGTGCCAGCAGCACCAGGGGGGCGCTGACCGGGGAGCTGTTTTTT. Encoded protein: CASSTRGALTGELFF.

The CDR3 DNA is TGTGCCGGAAGTCTGCGGACAGGGGGCTTCGACAATGAGCAGTTCTTC. The encoded protein is CAGSLRTGGFDNEQFF. The V and J genes are TRBV30 and TRBJ2-1; 11 nucleotides match TRBD1. The CDR3 has 16 amino acids. After removal of 8 bases from V and 5 bases from J, the junction contained 14 bases not matched to a gene. Per the germline V gene, CDR1 is GTSNPN and CDR2 is SVGIG (reference sequence).

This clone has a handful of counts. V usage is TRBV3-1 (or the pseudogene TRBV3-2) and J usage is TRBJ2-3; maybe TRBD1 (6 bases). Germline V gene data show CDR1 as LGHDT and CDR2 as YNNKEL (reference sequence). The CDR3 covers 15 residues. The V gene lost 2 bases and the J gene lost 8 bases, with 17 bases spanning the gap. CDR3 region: CASSQNRAYQATQYF. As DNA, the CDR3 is TGTGCCAGCAGCCAAAACAGGGCCTATCAGGCTACGCAGTATTTT.

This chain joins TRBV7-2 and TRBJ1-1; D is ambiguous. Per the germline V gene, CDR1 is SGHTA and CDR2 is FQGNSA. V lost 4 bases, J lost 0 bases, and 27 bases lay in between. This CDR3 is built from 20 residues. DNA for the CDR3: TGTGCCAGCAGCTCAGCGTATCCGGGGAGTGGGGATGAAATGAACACTGAAGCTTTCTTT. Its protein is CASSSAYPGSGDEMNTEAFF.

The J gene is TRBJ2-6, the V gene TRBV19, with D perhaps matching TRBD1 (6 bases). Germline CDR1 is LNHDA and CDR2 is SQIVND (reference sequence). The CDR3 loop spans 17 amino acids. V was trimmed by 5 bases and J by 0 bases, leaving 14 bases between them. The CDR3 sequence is CASSRTALSSGANVLTF. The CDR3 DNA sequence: TGTGCCAGTAGTCGGACAGCCTTGAGCTCTGGGGCCAACGTCCTGACTTTC.

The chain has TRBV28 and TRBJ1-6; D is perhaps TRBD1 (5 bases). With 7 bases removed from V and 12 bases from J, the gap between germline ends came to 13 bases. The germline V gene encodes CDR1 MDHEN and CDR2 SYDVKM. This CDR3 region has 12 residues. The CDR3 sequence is CASTPPRGPLHF. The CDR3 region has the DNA TGTGCCAGCACCCCACCGAGGGGACCCCTCCACTTT.

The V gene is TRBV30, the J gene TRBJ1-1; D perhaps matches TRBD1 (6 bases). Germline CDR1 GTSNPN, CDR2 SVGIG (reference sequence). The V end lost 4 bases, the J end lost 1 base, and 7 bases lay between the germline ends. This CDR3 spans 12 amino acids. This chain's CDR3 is CAWKGGNTEAFF. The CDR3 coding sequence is TGTGCCTGGAAGGGGGGGAACACTGAAGCTTTCTTT.